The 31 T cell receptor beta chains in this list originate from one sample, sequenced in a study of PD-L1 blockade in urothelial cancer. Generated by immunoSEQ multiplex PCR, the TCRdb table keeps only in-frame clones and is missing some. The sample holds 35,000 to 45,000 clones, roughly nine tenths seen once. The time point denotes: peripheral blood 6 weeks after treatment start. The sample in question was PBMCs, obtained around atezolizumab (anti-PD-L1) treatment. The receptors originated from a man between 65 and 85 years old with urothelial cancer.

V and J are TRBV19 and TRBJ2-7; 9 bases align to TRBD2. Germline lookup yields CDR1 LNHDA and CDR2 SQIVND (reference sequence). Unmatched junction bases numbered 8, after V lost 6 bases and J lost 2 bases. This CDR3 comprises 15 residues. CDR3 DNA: TGTGCCAGTAGCGATCAAGCGGGAGGCGCCTACGAGCAGTACTTC. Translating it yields CASSDQAGGAYEQYF.

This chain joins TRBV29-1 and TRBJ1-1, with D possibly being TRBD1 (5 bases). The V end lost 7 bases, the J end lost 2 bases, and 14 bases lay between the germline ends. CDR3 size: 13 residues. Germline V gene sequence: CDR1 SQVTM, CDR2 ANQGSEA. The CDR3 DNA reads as TGCAGCGGTGGGGCGGGGAAAAACACTGAAGCTTTCTTT. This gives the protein CSGGAGKNTEAFF.

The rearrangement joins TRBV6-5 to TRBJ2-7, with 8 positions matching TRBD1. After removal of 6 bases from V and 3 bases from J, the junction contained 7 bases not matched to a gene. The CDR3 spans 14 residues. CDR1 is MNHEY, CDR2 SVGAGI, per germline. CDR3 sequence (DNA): TGTGCCAGCAGAACCGACAGGGGACGCTACGAGCAGTACTTC. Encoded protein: CASRTDRGRYEQYF.

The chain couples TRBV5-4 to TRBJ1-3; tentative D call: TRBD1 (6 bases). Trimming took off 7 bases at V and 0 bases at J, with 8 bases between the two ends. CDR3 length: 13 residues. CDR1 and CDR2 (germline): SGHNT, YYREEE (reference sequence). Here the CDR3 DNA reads TGTGCCAGCGGGACAATCTCTGGAAACACCATATATTTT. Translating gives CASGTISGNTIYF.

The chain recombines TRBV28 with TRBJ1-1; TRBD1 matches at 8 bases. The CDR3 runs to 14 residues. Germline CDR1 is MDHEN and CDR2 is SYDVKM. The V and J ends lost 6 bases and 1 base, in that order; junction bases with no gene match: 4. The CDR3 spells CASREGTGNTEAFF. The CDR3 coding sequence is TGTGCCAGCAGGGAAGGGACAGGGAACACTGAAGCTTTCTTT.

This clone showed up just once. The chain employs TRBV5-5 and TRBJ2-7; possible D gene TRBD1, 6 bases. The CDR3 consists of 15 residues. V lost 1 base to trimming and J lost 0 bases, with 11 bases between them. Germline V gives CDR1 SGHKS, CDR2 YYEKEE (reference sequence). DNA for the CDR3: TGTGCCAGCAGCTTGTTCGGACAGAGCTCCTACGAGCAGTACTTC. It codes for CASSLFGQSSYEQYF.

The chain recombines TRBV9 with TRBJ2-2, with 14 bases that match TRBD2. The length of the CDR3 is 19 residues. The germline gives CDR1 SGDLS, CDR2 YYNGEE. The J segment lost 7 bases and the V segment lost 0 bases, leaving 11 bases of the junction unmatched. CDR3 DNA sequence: TGTGCCAGCAGCGTAGGGAATAAGGGACTAGCGGGAGTTGGCGGGGAGCTGTTTTTT. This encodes CASSVGNKGLAGVGGELFF. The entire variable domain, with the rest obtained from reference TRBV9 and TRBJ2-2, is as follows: DSGVTQTPKHLITATGQRVTLRCSPRSGDLSVYWYQQSLDQGLQFLIQYYNGEERAKGNILERFSAQQFPDLHSELNLSSLELGDSALYFCASSVGNKGLAGVGGELFFGEGSRLTVL.

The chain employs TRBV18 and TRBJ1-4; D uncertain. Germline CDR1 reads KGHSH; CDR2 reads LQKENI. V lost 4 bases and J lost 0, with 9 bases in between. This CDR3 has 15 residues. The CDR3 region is CASSRGVATNEKLFF. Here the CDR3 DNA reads TGTGCCAGCTCACGCGGGGTGGCAACTAATGAAAAACTGTTTTTT.

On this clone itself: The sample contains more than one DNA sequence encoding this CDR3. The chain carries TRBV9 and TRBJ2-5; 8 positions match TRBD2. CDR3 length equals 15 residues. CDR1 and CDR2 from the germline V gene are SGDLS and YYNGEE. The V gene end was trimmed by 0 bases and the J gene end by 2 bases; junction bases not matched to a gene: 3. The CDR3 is CASSVVASGQETQYF. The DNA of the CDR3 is TGTGCCAGCAGCGTAGTGGCTAGCGGGCAAGAGACCCAGTACTTC.

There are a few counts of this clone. The CDR3 spells CAWSTAGVNTEAFF. CDR3 sequence (DNA): TGTGCCTGGAGCACGGCGGGAGTGAACACTGAAGCTTTCTTT. V usage is TRBV30 and J usage is TRBJ1-1, with unresolved D. The CDR3 is 14 amino acids. Deletions cut 3 bases from V and 0 bases from J, with 11 bases between. Germline V gives CDR1 GTSNPN, CDR2 SVGIG (reference sequence).

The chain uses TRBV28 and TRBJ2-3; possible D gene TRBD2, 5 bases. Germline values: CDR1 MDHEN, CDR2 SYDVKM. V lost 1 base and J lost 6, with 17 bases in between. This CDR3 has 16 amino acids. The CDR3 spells CASSLSRTFDGDTQYF. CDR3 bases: TGTGCCAGCAGTTTATCCAGGACTTTCGACGGGGATACGCAGTATTTT.

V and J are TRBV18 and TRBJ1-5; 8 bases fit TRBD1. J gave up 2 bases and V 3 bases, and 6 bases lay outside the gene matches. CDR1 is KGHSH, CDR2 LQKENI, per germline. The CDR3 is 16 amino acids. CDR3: CASSPRQGIGNQPQHF. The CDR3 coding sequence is TGTGCCAGCTCACCCCGACAGGGGATCGGCAATCAGCCCCAGCATTTT.

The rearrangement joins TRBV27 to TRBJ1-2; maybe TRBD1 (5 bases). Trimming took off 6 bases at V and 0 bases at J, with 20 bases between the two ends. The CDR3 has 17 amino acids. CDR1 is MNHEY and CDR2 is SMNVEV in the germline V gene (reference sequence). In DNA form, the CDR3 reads TGTGCCAGCAGCCCACTCATCACAGGTGGAGCTAACTATGGCTACACCTTC. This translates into CASSPLITGGANYGYTF.

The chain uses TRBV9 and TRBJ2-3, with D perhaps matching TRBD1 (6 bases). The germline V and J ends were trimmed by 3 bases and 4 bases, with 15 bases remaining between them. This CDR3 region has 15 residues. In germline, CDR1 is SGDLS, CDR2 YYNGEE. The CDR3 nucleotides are TGTGCCAGCAGCGATGGGGGCCTATGGTCAGATACGCAGTATTTT. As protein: CASSDGGLWSDTQYF.

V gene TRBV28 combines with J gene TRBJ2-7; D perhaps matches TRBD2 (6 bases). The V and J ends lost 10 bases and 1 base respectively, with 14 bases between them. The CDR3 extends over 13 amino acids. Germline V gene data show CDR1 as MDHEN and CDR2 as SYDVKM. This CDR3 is CATLGGLSYEQYF. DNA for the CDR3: TGTGCCACCCTCGGAGGGCTTTCCTACGAGCAGTACTTC.

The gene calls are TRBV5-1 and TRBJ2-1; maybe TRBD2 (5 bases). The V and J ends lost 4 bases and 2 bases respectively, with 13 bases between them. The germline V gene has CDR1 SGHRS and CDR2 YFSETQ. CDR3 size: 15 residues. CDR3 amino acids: CASSLGDGTYNEQFF. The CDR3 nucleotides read TGCGCCAGCAGCCTTGGAGACGGGACCTACAATGAGCAGTTCTTC.

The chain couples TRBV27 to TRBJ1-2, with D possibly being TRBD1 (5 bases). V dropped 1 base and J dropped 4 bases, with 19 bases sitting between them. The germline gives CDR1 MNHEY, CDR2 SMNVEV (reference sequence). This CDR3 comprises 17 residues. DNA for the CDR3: TGTGCCAGCAGTTTATTAGACAGCTACTACGCACCCTATGGCTACACCTTC. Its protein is CASSLLDSYYAPYGYTF.

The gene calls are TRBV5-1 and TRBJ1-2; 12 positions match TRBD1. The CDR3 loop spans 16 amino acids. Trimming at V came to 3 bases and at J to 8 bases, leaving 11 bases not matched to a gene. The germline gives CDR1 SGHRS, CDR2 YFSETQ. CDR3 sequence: CASSSQPGTGGQGYTF. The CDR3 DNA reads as TGCGCCAGCAGCTCACAACCCGGGACAGGGGGCCAGGGCTACACCTTC.

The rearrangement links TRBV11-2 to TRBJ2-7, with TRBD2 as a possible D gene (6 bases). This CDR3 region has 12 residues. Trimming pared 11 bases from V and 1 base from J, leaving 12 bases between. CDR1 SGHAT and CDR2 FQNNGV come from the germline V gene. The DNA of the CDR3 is TGTGCCGGGGGGAACCTATCCTACGAGCAGTACTTC. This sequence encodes CAGGNLSYEQYF.

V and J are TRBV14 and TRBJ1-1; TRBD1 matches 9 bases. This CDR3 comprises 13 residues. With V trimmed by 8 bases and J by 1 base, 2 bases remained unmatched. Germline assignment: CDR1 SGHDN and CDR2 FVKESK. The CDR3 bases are TGTGCCAGCGGACAGGGGCCGAACACTGAAGCTTTCTTT. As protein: CASGQGPNTEAFF.

CDR3 in amino acids: CASSVSSAGETQYF. In DNA form, the CDR3 reads TGTGCCAGCAGCGTCTCTAGCGCCGGGGAGACCCAGTACTTC. V and J are TRBV9 and TRBJ2-5; possible D gene TRBD2, 6 bases. The CDR3 has 14 residues. CDR1 and CDR2 from the germline V gene are SGDLS and YYNGEE. V was pared by 2 bases and J by 5 bases, with 13 bases between. The whole variable domain, filled in from reference TRBV9 and TRBJ2-5, reads DSGVTQTPKHLITATGQRVTLRCSPRSGDLSVYWYQQSLDQGLQFLIQYYNGEERAKGNILERFSAQQFPDLHSELNLSSLELGDSALYFCASSVSSAGETQYFGPGTRLLVL.

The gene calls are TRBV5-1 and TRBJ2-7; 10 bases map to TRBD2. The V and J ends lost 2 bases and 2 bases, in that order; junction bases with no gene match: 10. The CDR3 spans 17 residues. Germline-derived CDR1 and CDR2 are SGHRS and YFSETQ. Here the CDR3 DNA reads TGCGCCAGCAGCTTCACCCCGACTAGCGGGCCAACCTACGAGCAGTACTTC. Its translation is CASSFTPTSGPTYEQYF.

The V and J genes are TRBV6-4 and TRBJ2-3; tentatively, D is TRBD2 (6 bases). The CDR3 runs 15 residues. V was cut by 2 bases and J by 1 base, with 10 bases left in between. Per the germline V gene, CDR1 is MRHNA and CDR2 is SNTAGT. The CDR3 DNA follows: TGTGCCAGCAGTGACGGGGGAGGCGGCACAGATACGCAGTATTTT. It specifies CASSDGGGGTDTQYF.

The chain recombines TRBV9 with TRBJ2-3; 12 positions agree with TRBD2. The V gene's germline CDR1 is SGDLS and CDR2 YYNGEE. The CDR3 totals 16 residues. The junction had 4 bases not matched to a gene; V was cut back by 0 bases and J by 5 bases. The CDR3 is CASSVGTSGMVDTQYF. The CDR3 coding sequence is TGTGCCAGCAGCGTAGGGACTAGCGGGATGGTAGATACGCAGTATTTT.

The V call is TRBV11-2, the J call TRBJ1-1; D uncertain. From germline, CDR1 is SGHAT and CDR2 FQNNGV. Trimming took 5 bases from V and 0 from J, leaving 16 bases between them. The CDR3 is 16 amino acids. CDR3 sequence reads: CASSPVASRMNTEAFF. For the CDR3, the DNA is TGTGCCAGCAGCCCTGTGGCTTCTCGTATGAACACTGAAGCTTTCTTT.

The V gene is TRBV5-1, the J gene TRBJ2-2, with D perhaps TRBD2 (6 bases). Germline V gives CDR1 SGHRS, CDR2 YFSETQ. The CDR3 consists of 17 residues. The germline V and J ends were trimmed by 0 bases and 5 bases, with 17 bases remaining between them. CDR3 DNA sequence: TGCGCCAGCAGCTTGGTTCGGGGAGTGGGAGGAACCGGGGAGCTGTTTTTT. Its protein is CASSLVRGVGGTGELFF.

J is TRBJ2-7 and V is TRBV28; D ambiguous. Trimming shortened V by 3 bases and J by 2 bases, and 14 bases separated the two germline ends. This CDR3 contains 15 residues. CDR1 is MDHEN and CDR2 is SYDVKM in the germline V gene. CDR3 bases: TGTGCCAGCAGTTTTTTGCAGGCCGTCGCCTACGAGCAGTACTTC. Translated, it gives CASSFLQAVAYEQYF.

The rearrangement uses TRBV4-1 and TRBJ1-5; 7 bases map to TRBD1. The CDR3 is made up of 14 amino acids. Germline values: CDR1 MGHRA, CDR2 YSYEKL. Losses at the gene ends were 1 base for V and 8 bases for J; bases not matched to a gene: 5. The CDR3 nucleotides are TGCGCCAGCAGCCAAGGGGTACAGGGGAAGCCCCAGCATTTT. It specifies CASSQGVQGKPQHF.

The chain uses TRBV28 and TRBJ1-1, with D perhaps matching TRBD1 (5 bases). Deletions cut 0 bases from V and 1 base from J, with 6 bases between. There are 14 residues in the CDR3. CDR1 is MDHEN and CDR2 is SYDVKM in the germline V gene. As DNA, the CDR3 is TGTGCCAGCAGTTTATGGCAGGGGAACACTGAAGCTTTCTTT. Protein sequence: CASSLWQGNTEAFF. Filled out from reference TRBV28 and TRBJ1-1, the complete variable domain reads DVKVTQSSRYLVKRTGEKVFLECVQDMDHENMFWYRQDPGLGLRLIYFSYDVKMKEKGDIPEGYSVSREKKERFSLILESASTNQTSMYLCASSLWQGNTEAFFGQGTRLTVV.

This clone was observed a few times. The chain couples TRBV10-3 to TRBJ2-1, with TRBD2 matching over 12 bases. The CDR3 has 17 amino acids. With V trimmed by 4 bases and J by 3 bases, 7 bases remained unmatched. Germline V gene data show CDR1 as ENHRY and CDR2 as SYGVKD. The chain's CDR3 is CAISGSSSGRGYNEQFF. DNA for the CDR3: TGTGCCATCAGTGGTTCCTCTAGCGGGAGGGGCTACAATGAGCAGTTCTTC.

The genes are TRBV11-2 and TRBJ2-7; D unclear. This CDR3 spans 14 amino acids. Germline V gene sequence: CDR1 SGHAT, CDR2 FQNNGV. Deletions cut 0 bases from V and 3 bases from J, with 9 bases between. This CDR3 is CASSLDPSHYEQYF. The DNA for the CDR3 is TGTGCCAGCAGCTTAGATCCCAGTCACTACGAGCAGTACTTC.